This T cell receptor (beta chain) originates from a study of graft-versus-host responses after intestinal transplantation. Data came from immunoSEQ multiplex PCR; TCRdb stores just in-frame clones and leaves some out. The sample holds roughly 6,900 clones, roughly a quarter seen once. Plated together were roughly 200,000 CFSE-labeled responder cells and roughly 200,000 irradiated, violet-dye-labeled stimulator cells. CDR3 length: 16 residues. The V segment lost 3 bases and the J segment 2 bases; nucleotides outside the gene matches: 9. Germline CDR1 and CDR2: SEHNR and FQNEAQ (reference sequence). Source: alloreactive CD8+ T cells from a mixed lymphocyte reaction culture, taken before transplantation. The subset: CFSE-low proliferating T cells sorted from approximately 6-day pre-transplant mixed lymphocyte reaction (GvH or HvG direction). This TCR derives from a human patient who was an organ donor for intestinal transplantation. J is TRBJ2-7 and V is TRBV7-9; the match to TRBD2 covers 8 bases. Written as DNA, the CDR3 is TGTGCCAGCAGCTTGGTGGGCGGGAGGCCCCCCTACGAGCAGTACTTC. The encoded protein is CASSLVGGRPPYEQYF.